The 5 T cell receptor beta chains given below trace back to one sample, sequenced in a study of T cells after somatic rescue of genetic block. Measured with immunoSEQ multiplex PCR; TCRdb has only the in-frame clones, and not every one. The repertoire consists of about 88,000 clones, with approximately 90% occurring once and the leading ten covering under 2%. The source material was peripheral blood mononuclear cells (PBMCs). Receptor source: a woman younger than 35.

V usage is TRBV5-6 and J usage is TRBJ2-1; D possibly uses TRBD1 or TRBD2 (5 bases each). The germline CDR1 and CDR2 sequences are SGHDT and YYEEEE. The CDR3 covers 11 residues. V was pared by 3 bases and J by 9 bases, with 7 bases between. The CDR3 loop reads CASSWGSEQFF. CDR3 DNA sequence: TGTGCCAGCAGCTGGGGGAGTGAGCAGTTCTTC.

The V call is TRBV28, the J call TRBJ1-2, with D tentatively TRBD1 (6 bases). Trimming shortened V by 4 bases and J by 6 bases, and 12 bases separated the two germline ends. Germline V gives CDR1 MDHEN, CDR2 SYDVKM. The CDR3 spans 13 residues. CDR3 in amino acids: CASSSQGTHGYTF. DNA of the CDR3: TGTGCCAGCAGTTCACAGGGCACCCATGGCTACACCTTC.

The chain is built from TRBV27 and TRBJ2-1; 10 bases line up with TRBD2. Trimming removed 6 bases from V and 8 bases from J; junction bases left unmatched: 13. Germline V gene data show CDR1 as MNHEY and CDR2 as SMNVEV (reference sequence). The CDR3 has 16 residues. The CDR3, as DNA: TGTGCCAGCAGCGATGGATTGATAGCGGGAGGCGATGAGCAGTTCTTC. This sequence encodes CASSDGLIAGGDEQFF.

The CDR3: CASRQDADYGYTF. In DNA form, the CDR3 reads TGTGCCAGCAGGCAGGACGCAGACTATGGCTACACCTTC. V usage is TRBV6-5 and J usage is TRBJ1-2; D is unclear. V lost 6 bases to trimming and J lost 3 bases, with 11 bases between them. CDR1 and CDR2 from the germline V gene are MNHEY and SVGAGI. The CDR3 runs 13 residues.

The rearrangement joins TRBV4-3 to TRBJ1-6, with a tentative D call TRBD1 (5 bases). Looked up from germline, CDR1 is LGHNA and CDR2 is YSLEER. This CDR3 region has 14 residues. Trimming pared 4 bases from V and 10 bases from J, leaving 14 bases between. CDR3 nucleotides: TGCGCCAGCAGCCCGCCGGGGGGACGGTCACCCCTCCACTTT. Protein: CASSPPGGRSPLHF.